A selection of T cell receptor beta chains follows, all from one sample in a study of T cell responses to AZD1222 COVID-19 vaccine. Profiling relied on immunoSEQ multiplex PCR, and the TCRdb table lists in-frame clones only, not all of them. The sample includes 200,000 or so clones, approximately 91% of them seen just once. Sequenced material: peripheral blood, taken on day 0 of AZD1222 vaccination. The receptor set was obtained from an adult in good health. The CDR3 runs from the conserved cysteine through the conserved F or W. Fields, in order: CDR3 length, J gene, V gene, clone size, CDR3 protein. Rows may omit the clone size; those that give it use once, few, many or a size class.

len: 14
j_gene: TRBJ2-2
v_gene: TRBV5-1
abundance: .
CDR3aa: CASSLDTAAGELFF

len: 15
j_gene: TRBJ1-5
v_gene: TRBV7-2
abundance: once
CDR3aa: CASSLFRDLTQPQHF

len: 16
j_gene: TRBJ1-5
v_gene: TRBV3-1/TRBV3-2
abundance: few
CDR3aa: CASSQDLGGVGQPQHF

len: 13
j_gene: TRBJ1-6
v_gene: TRBV12-3/TRBV12-4
abundance: .
CDR3aa: CASSLNRVSPLHF

len: 16
j_gene: TRBJ2-7
v_gene: TRBV28
abundance: .
CDR3aa: CASMGGDGRAPYEQYF

len: 13
j_gene: TRBJ1-1
v_gene: TRBV12-3/TRBV12-4
abundance: .
CDR3aa: CASSAGGGTEAFF

len: 16
j_gene: TRBJ1-2
v_gene: TRBV7-6
abundance: .
CDR3aa: CASSYFPGTGYDGYTF

len: 15
j_gene: TRBJ2-2
v_gene: TRBV5-1
abundance: .
CDR3aa: CASSPGGTATGELFF

len: 16
j_gene: TRBJ2-1
v_gene: TRBV6-4
abundance: .
CDR3aa: CASSDRSGGGYNEQFF

len: 14
j_gene: TRBJ1-1
v_gene: TRBV2
abundance: once
CDR3aa: CASRVAYMNTEAFF

len: 15
j_gene: TRBJ2-7
v_gene: TRBV4-1
abundance: few
CDR3aa: CASSQPLGYPHEQYF

len: 13
j_gene: TRBJ1-2
v_gene: TRBV9
abundance: .
CDR3aa: CASSVDEAYGYTF

len: 15
j_gene: TRBJ1-1
v_gene: TRBV10-3
abundance: .
CDR3aa: CAISESKGVNTEAFF

len: 14
j_gene: TRBJ1-2
v_gene: TRBV25-1
abundance: .
CDR3aa: CASSESGTGRGYTF

len: 13
j_gene: TRBJ2-3
v_gene: TRBV25-1
abundance: once
CDR3aa: CASRETSTDTQYF

len: 15
j_gene: TRBJ2-7
v_gene: TRBV6-5
abundance: .
CDR3aa: CASSSNIGRAYEQYF

len: 17
j_gene: TRBJ2-1
v_gene: TRBV18
abundance: few
CDR3aa: CASSPRLTSGRDNEQFF

len: 15
j_gene: TRBJ1-2
v_gene: TRBV5-4
abundance: .
CDR3aa: CASTRRNPNRYGYTF

len: 16
j_gene: TRBJ2-7
v_gene: TRBV7-8
abundance: .
CDR3aa: CASSRTRDREDYEQYF

len: 13
j_gene: TRBJ2-7
v_gene: TRBV18
abundance: few
CDR3aa: CASSVTAAYEQYF

len: 14
j_gene: TRBJ1-4
v_gene: TRBV7-6
abundance: .
CDR3aa: CASSLGTNYEKLFF

len: 11
j_gene: TRBJ1-2
v_gene: TRBV20-1
abundance: .
CDR3aa: CSARDRDGYTF